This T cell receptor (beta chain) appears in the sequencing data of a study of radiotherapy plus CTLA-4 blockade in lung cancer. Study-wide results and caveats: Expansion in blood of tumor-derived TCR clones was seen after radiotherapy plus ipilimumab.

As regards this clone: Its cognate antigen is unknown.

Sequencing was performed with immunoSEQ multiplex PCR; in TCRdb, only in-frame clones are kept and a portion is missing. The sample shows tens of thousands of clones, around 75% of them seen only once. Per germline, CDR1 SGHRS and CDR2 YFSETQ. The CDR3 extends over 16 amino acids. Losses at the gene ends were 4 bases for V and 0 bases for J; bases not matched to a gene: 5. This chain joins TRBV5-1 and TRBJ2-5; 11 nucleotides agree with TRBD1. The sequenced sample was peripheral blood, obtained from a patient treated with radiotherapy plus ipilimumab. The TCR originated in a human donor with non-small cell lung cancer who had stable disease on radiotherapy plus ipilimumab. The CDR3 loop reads CASSPGTGGYQETQYF. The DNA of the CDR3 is TGCGCCAGCAGCCCAGGGACAGGGGGATACCAAGAGACCCAGTACTTC.